A single T cell receptor beta chain is shown here with its context. This clonotype was picked up a small number of times. Its binding antigen is unknown. No per-base quality is available; no much larger clone lies one base away. CDR1 SGHVS and CDR2 FNYEAQ were looked up in the germline V gene. V has 5 bases trimmed and J has 2 bases trimmed; junction bases matching no gene number 20. Including the terminal cysteine and phenylalanine, the CDR3 comprises 19 residues. The kept DNA is CDR3 alone, 57 bases in frame from the first base. The record originates from a study of regulatory T cells in long-lasting Graves disease (dated by TCRdb to the early 2020s). Study-level background: In the newly diagnosed Graves' disease group, patients had been taking antithyroid drugs for less than 3 months. Peripheral blood TCR sequencing and RNA sequencing compared persistent Graves' disease patients with newly diagnosed Graves' disease patients. The study was conducted in China and was registered as a clinical trial. A total of approximately 35 samples underwent TCR sequencing: some 13 from persistent and about 20 from newly diagnosed Graves' disease patients. Summary of the overall study and its limitations: Sequencing and analysis were limited to the TCR beta chain. Because the primary lesion, thyroid tissue, could not be accessed, the study looked at peripheral blood alone. Patients with persistent disease shared more public clonotypes (approximately 2,500) than newly diagnosed patients did (about 970). As a limitation, the authors acknowledged that the small sample size may reduce accuracy. Compared with newly diagnosed patients, persistent Graves' disease patients had lower TCR Shannon entropy and fewer highly expanded clones, which suggests clonal expansion. Persistent disease showed preferential use of TRBV28, TRBJ1-2 and TRBJ2-5, whereas newly diagnosed disease favored TRBV20-1 and TRBJ2-1.

Receptor libraries were prepared by multiplex PCR. Sequencing was carried out with an Illumina HiSeq 4000. iRepertoire HTBI primers and Arm-PCR amplification of CDR3 regions were used to construct TCR beta libraries. Before sequencing, the PCR products went through gel purification. Per the original workflow: Gene usage analysis of CDR3 amino acid clonotypes used the approximately 62 TRBV and around 13 TRBJ segments found across samples. COPE and FqMerger were used to merge the filtered high-quality paired reads into contigs. Contigs were aligned with BLAST to IMGT TRBV, TRBD and TRBJ reference genes, and CDR3 was defined per IMGT. Any clonotype with a frequency above 0.1% was counted as a highly expanded clone. Shannon entropy served as the measure of repertoire diversity, while the Gini coefficient captured V-J evenness. Clonotypes shared by more than one individual were considered public. TCRdb's own reprocessing of the public reads used fastp at Q25 and MiXCR and kept productive beta chains. A single entry per CDR3 protein holds the most common genes and DNA from its merged rows. It is TCRdb's table, rather than the study itself, that gives the V and J calls and clone size. Counted in this sample were 450,000 to 600,000 distinct CDR3 sequences; 13% of them appeared once. The ten biggest clones cover roughly 10% of the sample.

The meaning of the sample's time point label: newly diagnosed GD, antithyroid drugs for less than 3 months. For both TCR sequencing and RNA sequencing, RNA was extracted from PBMCs using TRIzol. Graves' disease was diagnosed according to American Thyroid Association guidelines. Patients were recruited from an endocrinology department in Xi'an, China. Each patient gave 7 to 9.5 milliliters of peripheral blood, collected in an EDTA anticoagulant tube. Ficoll Paque Plus density gradient separation was used to isolate PBMCs, and no further T cell sorting was performed. An Agilent 2100 Bioanalyzer and agarose gel were used to check RNA quality, and a NanoDrop 2000 was used to measure RNA concentration. These data were also filed under a second study, of T cells in Graves' hyperthyroidism and ophthalmopathy. The second paper further reports: Graves' hyperthyroidism was defined as stable when no progression to ophthalmopathy occurred over 18 months of follow-up. The hyperthyroidism patients were between 18 and 65 years old and newly diagnosed, with a disease duration of less than 2 months. The study excluded patients with uncontrolled infections, other autoimmune diseases, pregnancy or lactation. Diagnoses were established on the basis of clinical symptoms, serum thyroxine and TRAb, thyroid ultrasound, and orbital computed tomography. The first round of RT-PCR for the TCR CDR3 was performed with the HTBI primer set and the Qiagen OneStep RT-PCR kit. Most expanded thyroid clonotypes (frequency above 0.001) were also detected in blood, suggesting blood repertoires may reflect thyroid immune responses. In cross-validation, a model built on a 13 V-J signature told ophthalmopathy apart from stable hyperthyroidism with under 90% sensitivity and 81% to 82% specificity, and in testing the same model reached 80%/75%. In validation, the model predicted progression to ophthalmopathy a median of roughly 6.5 months before onset, with over 60% sensitivity and about 75% specificity. TCR V-J signatures able to tell the groups apart were searched for in a discovery cohort of 90 to 100 patients, of whom roughly 42 had Graves' ophthalmopathy and about 55 had stable Graves' hyperthyroidism. An independent validation cohort of under 20 hyperthyroidism patients and 17 patients who later progressed to ophthalmopathy tested prospective prediction of ophthalmopathy. For training and testing, the 110 or so patients in the discovery cohort were randomly divided in a 7:3 ratio. In roughly six Graves' hyperthyroidism patients, the study also compared T-cell repertoires from thyroid tissue with T-cell repertoires from blood. After sampling, hyperthyroidism patients received methimazole starting at 30 mg daily, and ophthalmopathy patients received high-dose intravenous methylprednisolone. Libraries were constructed in a second round of multiplex PCR, after which size selection and purification were performed. The libraries were sequenced on an Illumina HiSeq2000 using paired-end 100 bp reads. Raw data were processed with SOAPnuke, discarding reads with adapters, uncalled bases, mean Phred below 15, or no exact constant-primer or identifier match. High-quality paired reads were merged using COPE v1.2.5, and each unique nucleotide sequence was defined as a clonotype. MiTCR v1.1 was used to align the clonotypes against IMGT TRBV, TRBD and TRBJ reference segments. Only V-J combinations with frequency above 0.0001, covering 99% to 99.2% of repertoires, were analysed. The TCS score was defined as F50 (clonal expansion) divided by E x V (chaos), with BLOSUM62-based TCRdist calculated between CDR3 peptides within each V-J. Welch's t-statistics and random forest reduced 500 to 650 V-J features to 13, which were used in a naive Bayes classifier (R e1071). Sample size was not statistically predetermined, and investigators were not blinded to group allocation. The paper reports TCR Vbeta CDR3 sequencing of fewer than 150 peripheral blood samples: fewer than 50 ophthalmopathy, around 80 hyperthyroidism and 17 progressor patients.

This TCR derives from a man in his thirties or forties with Graves disease. Donor details come from another sample of the same person, matched by shared clones. This chain is built from TRBV7-6 and TRBJ2-7; 8 middle bases align to TRBD2. The sequences come from peripheral blood mononuclear cells (PBMCs), collected at new diagnosis, from a patient treated with antithyroid drugs. The DNA sequence is as follows: TGTGCCAGCAGCCACCGGGTCCCCTGGGCAGCGGGAGAAGCCTACGAGCAGTACTTC. Translated, this gives CASSHRVPWAAGEAYEQYF.